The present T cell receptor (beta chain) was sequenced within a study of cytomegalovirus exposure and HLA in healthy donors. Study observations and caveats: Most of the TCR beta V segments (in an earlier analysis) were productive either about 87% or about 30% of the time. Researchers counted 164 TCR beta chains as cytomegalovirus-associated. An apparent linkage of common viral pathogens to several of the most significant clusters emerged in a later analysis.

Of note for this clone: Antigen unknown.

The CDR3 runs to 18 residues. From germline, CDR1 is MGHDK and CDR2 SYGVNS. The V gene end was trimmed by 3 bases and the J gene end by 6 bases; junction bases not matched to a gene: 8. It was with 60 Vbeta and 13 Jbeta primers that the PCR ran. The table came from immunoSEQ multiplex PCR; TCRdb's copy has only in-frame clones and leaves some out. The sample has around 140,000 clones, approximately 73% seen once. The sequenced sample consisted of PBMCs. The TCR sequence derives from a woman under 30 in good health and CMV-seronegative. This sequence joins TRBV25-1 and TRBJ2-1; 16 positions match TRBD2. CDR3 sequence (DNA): TGTGCCAGCAGTGAGGGGACTAGCGGGAGGGCCTTTTCCAATGAGCAGTTCTTC. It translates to CASSEGTSGRAFSNEQFF.